A selection of T cell receptor beta chains follows, all from one sample in a study of blood T cell repertoires in COVID-19. Sequenced by immunoSEQ multiplex PCR; TCRdb stores in-frame clones only, minus some. The data contain 10,000 to 13,000 clones, 70% to 90% of them singletons. Sequencing was carried out using peripheral blood. The receptors come from a human donor in a cohort sampled during active COVID-19. CDR3s include the opening cysteine and the closing phenylalanine or tryptophan. Fields, in order: V gene, J gene, clone size, D gene, CDR3 protein. D genes are given only for firm matches. A clone size is listed for some rows: how often the clone was seen (once, few, many), or a class if it is expanded.

v_gene: TRBV24-1; j_gene: TRBJ2-5; abundance: few; d_gene: TRBD1; CDR3aa: CATSPGQGETQYF
v_gene: TRBV9; j_gene: TRBJ2-5; abundance: NA; d_gene: TRBD2; CDR3aa: CASSRSGGSTQYF
v_gene: TRBV27; j_gene: TRBJ2-5; abundance: NA; d_gene: TRBD2; CDR3aa: CASSLRRLAGGEETQYF
v_gene: TRBV6-1; j_gene: TRBJ2-3; abundance: NA; d_gene: TRBD2; CDR3aa: CASSEPSGMSTDTQYF
v_gene: TRBV19; j_gene: TRBJ2-2; abundance: NA; d_gene: TRBD2; CDR3aa: CASTHRAGGTGELFF
v_gene: TRBV2; j_gene: TRBJ1-1; abundance: NA; d_gene: NA; CDR3aa: CASSEAGLDTEAFF
v_gene: TRBV7-2; j_gene: TRBJ1-6; abundance: NA; d_gene: NA; CDR3aa: CASSFQGYNSPLHF
v_gene: TRBV7-8; j_gene: TRBJ2-7; abundance: NA; d_gene: NA; CDR3aa: CASSLFQGPSYEQYF
v_gene: TRBV4-2; j_gene: TRBJ2-7; abundance: NA; d_gene: TRBD2; CDR3aa: CASSLTSGSAYEQYF
v_gene: TRBV30; j_gene: TRBJ1-2; abundance: NA; d_gene: NA; CDR3aa: CAWTKELGLNYGYTF
v_gene: TRBV5-1; j_gene: TRBJ2-2; abundance: NA; d_gene: NA; CDR3aa: CASSWGQGLFF
v_gene: TRBV5-1; j_gene: TRBJ2-3; abundance: NA; d_gene: TRBD2; CDR3aa: CASRLAGVADTQYF
v_gene: TRBV19; j_gene: TRBJ2-1; abundance: NA; d_gene: TRBD1; CDR3aa: CASSISAGTGLYNEQFF
v_gene: TRBV27; j_gene: TRBJ2-1; abundance: NA; d_gene: NA; CDR3aa: CASSFSADYNEQFF
v_gene: TRBV7-9; j_gene: TRBJ1-2; abundance: NA; d_gene: NA; CDR3aa: CASSLASAGGYTF
v_gene: TRBV11-2; j_gene: TRBJ2-3; abundance: NA; d_gene: NA; CDR3aa: CASSPSLHYTDTQYF
v_gene: TRBV28; j_gene: TRBJ2-2; abundance: NA; d_gene: NA; CDR3aa: CASSFGERRITGELFF
v_gene: TRBV7-9; j_gene: TRBJ2-1; abundance: NA; d_gene: TRBD2; CDR3aa: CASSLKAGKGNEQFF
v_gene: TRBV10-2; j_gene: TRBJ2-1; abundance: few; d_gene: TRBD2; CDR3aa: CASRMTSGRGWNEQFF
v_gene: TRBV3-1/TRBV3-2; j_gene: TRBJ2-3; abundance: NA; d_gene: TRBD2; CDR3aa: CASSQDVPGLAGGDTQYF
v_gene: TRBV5-4; j_gene: TRBJ2-5; abundance: NA; d_gene: TRBD2; CDR3aa: CASRQSGSPPETQYF
v_gene: TRBV29-1; j_gene: TRBJ2-7; abundance: NA; d_gene: NA; CDR3aa: CSVIGTLEQYF
v_gene: TRBV4-1; j_gene: TRBJ1-2; abundance: NA; d_gene: NA; CDR3aa: CASSPQGALYGYTF
v_gene: TRBV24-1; j_gene: TRBJ2-7; abundance: NA; d_gene: NA; CDR3aa: CATSETGTYEQYF
v_gene: TRBV3-1/TRBV3-2; j_gene: TRBJ1-1; abundance: NA; d_gene: NA; CDR3aa: CASSQGGSGSMNTEAFF
v_gene: TRBV9; j_gene: TRBJ1-5; abundance: once; d_gene: TRBD1; CDR3aa: CASSPRQGASPQHF
v_gene: TRBV7-2; j_gene: TRBJ1-2; abundance: NA; d_gene: NA; CDR3aa: CASSLSGREGYTF
v_gene: TRBV2; j_gene: TRBJ2-4; abundance: NA; d_gene: NA; CDR3aa: CASSVEGSAKNIQYF
v_gene: TRBV4-1; j_gene: TRBJ1-1; abundance: NA; d_gene: NA; CDR3aa: CASSQETEMNTEAFF
v_gene: TRBV11-1; j_gene: TRBJ2-3; abundance: NA; d_gene: NA; CDR3aa: CASSLGDNTDTQYF
v_gene: TRBV20-1; j_gene: TRBJ2-7; abundance: NA; d_gene: NA; CDR3aa: CSASGWKGTQHSYEQYF
v_gene: TRBV28; j_gene: TRBJ1-3; abundance: NA; d_gene: NA; CDR3aa: CASSSPGSYTGNTIYF
v_gene: TRBV3-1/TRBV3-2; j_gene: TRBJ2-1; abundance: NA; d_gene: TRBD2; CDR3aa: CASSPRLAGGPDEQFF
v_gene: TRBV6-5; j_gene: TRBJ2-3; abundance: once; d_gene: NA; CDR3aa: CASSTRLTAQYF
v_gene: TRBV27; j_gene: TRBJ2-7; abundance: once; d_gene: TRBD2; CDR3aa: CASSSGLAGAPYEQYF
v_gene: TRBV6-5; j_gene: TRBJ2-3; abundance: NA; d_gene: TRBD1; CDR3aa: CASSPGTGGNTQYF
v_gene: TRBV25-1; j_gene: TRBJ1-2; abundance: NA; d_gene: NA; CDR3aa: CASSEPGRGYTF
v_gene: TRBV5-1; j_gene: TRBJ2-7; abundance: NA; d_gene: NA; CDR3aa: CASSSGVGNYEQYF
v_gene: TRBV19; j_gene: TRBJ2-1; abundance: NA; d_gene: TRBD2; CDR3aa: CASSPWGGEIAGENEQFF
v_gene: TRBV25-1; j_gene: TRBJ1-4; abundance: NA; d_gene: TRBD1; CDR3aa: CASSEFKGQSNEKLFF
v_gene: TRBV5-5; j_gene: TRBJ2-7; abundance: NA; d_gene: TRBD1; CDR3aa: CASSFSNRGYEQYF